The 22 T cell receptor beta chains reported below all come from one sample, sequenced in a study of technical replicates of blood from a few donors. The protocol was immunoSEQ multiplex PCR, while the TCRdb copy is restricted to in-frame clones and leaves out a portion. The sample consists of some 80,000 clones, roughly 94% of them appearing once. The sample was T cells isolated from PBMCs. The receptors stem from a human donor in good health.

The chain combines TRBV7-2 with TRBJ1-1; 7 positions match TRBD1. J was trimmed by 0 bases and V by 5 bases; bases with no gene match: 6. Germline-derived CDR1 and CDR2 are SGHTA and FQGNSA. The CDR3 consists of 15 residues. This CDR3 reads CASSLDRAMNTEAFF. CDR3 sequence (DNA): TGTGCCAGCAGCCTCGACAGGGCCATGAACACTGAAGCTTTCTTT.

This clone was detected once. The CDR3 nucleotides read TGTGCCATCAGTGAGACAGTCTACAATGAGCAGTTCTTC. Translation: CAISETVYNEQFF. The chain links TRBV10-3 to TRBJ2-1, with D unclear. The CDR3 has 13 amino acids. Germline assignment: CDR1 ENHRY and CDR2 SYGVKD. With 2 bases removed from V and 3 bases from J, the gap between germline ends came to 5 bases.

V usage is TRBV5-1 and J usage is TRBJ2-1, with D perhaps TRBD2 (6 bases). Germline loops: CDR1 SGHRS, CDR2 YFSETQ. Trimming cost V 2 bases and J 8 bases, with 17 bases left between them. The CDR3 totals 15 residues. CDR3 residues: CASSFRGTIIDEQFF. CDR3 coding DNA: TGCGCCAGCAGCTTCCGCGGGACCATCATCGATGAGCAGTTCTTC.

The chain is built from TRBV6-4 and TRBJ2-1, with no clear D. There are 13 residues in the CDR3. Germline CDR1 and CDR2: MRHNA and SNTAGT. The germline V and J ends were trimmed by 4 bases and 10 bases, with 14 bases remaining between them. For the CDR3, the DNA is TGTGCCAGCAGTGTGTCTAGTTGGTACGAGCAGTTCTTC. It is translated as CASSVSSWYEQFF.

This chain connects TRBV7-9 to TRBJ1-5, with a weak D call TRBD1 (5 bases). V lost 8 bases to trimming and J lost 3 bases, with 8 bases between them. This CDR3 has 12 residues. Germline CDR1 SEHNR, CDR2 FQNEAQ (reference sequence). CDR3 loop: CASGRDNQPQHF. The CDR3 region has the DNA TGTGCCAGCGGCAGGGACAATCAGCCCCAGCATTTT.

The gene calls are TRBV18 and TRBJ1-2, with 10 nucleotides matching TRBD1. The CDR3 totals 15 residues. The ends lost 5 bases at V and 6 bases at J; junction bases unmatched: 9. The germline V gene has CDR1 KGHSH and CDR2 LQKENI. The CDR3 here is CASSFDRGPSNGYTF. The DNA of the CDR3 is TGTGCCAGCTCATTCGACAGGGGGCCTTCTAATGGCTACACCTTC. Combining the CDR3 with reference TRBV18 and TRBJ1-2 gives the whole variable domain NAGVMQNPRHLVRRRGQEARLRCSPMKGHSHVYWYRQLPEEGLKFMVYLQKENIIDESGMPKERFSAEFPKEGPSILRIQQVVRGDSAAYFCASSFDRGPSNGYTFGSGTRLTVV.

V is TRBV27 and J is TRBJ2-2; weak D call: TRBD2 (5 bases). In germline, CDR1 is MNHEY, CDR2 SMNVEV (reference sequence). The V end lost 7 bases, the J end lost 5 bases, and 11 bases lay between the germline ends. The CDR3 runs 13 residues. In DNA form, the CDR3 reads TGTGCCAGCACCCTCGCGGGTACCGGGGAGCTGTTTTTT. It codes for CASTLAGTGELFF.

This chain joins TRBV5-4 and TRBJ2-1; 9 bases match TRBD2. The V gene end was trimmed by 7 bases and the J gene end by 0 bases; junction bases not matched to a gene: 8. This CDR3 is 16 amino acids long. Germline CDR1 SGHNT, CDR2 YYREEE (reference sequence). CDR3 in DNA: TGTGCCAGCCAAGCGGGGGGAACTCTCTCCTACAATGAGCAGTTCTTC. Residues: CASQAGGTLSYNEQFF.

The V and J genes are TRBV7-3 and TRBJ2-5; 9 bases agree with TRBD2. Trimming cost V 3 bases and J 4 bases; bases outside gene matches: 6. CDR1 SGHTA and CDR2 FQGTGA come from the germline V gene. The CDR3 contains 15 residues. CDR3 region: CASSLGSGGGETQYF. The DNA of the CDR3 is TGTGCCAGCAGCTTGGGTAGCGGGGGAGGAGAGACCCAGTACTTC.

This chain uses TRBV7-7 with TRBJ2-3; D unclear. Germline CDR1 is SSHAT and CDR2 is FNYEAQ (reference sequence). V was trimmed by 5 bases and J by 0 bases, leaving 6 bases between them. CDR3 length equals 13 residues. This CDR3 reads CASSLGSTDTQYF. DNA of the CDR3: TGTGCCAGCAGCCTCGGGAGCACAGATACGCAGTATTTT.

This chain links TRBV19 with TRBJ1-6, with TRBD1 matching 8 bases. The V segment lost 5 bases and the J segment 7 bases; nucleotides outside the gene matches: 10. The CDR3 has 16 amino acids. The germline V gene has CDR1 LNHDA and CDR2 SQIVND (reference sequence). CDR3 region: CASSPNRGALNSPLHF. Here the CDR3 DNA reads TGTGCCAGTAGTCCCAACAGGGGGGCCCTCAATTCACCCCTCCACTTT.

The genes are TRBV5-5 and TRBJ2-2; unclear D gene. Trimming took 1 base from V and 7 from J, leaving 14 bases between them. The CDR3 has 15 amino acids. Germline values: CDR1 SGHKS, CDR2 YYEKEE (reference sequence). CDR3 coding DNA: TGTGCCAGCAGCTTGAGTGCGTTTGACATCGGGGAGCTGTTTTTT. Protein sequence: CASSLSAFDIGELFF.

This clone showed up just once. V usage is TRBV18 and J usage is TRBJ2-6; 7 bases map to TRBD1. Germline CDR1 and CDR2: KGHSH and LQKENI. The CDR3 is 19 residues long. Trimming took 2 bases from V and 2 from J; bases not matched to a gene: 12. The CDR3 protein is CASSPLGQVLSPGANVLTF. The CDR3 bases are TGTGCCAGCTCACCATTAGGACAGGTATTATCTCCTGGGGCCAACGTCCTGACTTTC.

The chain uses TRBV4-2 and TRBJ2-7, with a possible D match to TRBD1 (6 bases). CDR3 length: 15 residues. V dropped 3 bases and J dropped 3 bases, with 15 bases sitting between them. In germline, CDR1 is LGHNA, CDR2 YNFKEQ. The CDR3 spells CASSQSDRSNYEQYF. CDR3 bases: TGTGCCAGCAGCCAGTCGGACAGATCAAACTACGAGCAGTACTTC.

The chain uses TRBV5-4 and TRBJ2-7; TRBD2 matches at 8 bases. With 2 bases clipped from V and 3 bases from J, the junction kept 10 bases outside the gene matches. This CDR3 has 16 amino acids. CDR1 SGHNT and CDR2 YYREEE come from the germline V gene (reference sequence). The CDR3 region is CASSFQRELDGYEQYF. CDR3 nucleotide sequence: TGTGCCAGCAGCTTCCAGCGGGAGCTTGATGGCTACGAGCAGTACTTC.

The V and J genes are TRBV2 and TRBJ1-4; the D is unclear. The V and J ends lost 6 bases and 4 bases respectively, with 9 bases between them. The CDR3 sequence is 13 residues long. The germline gives CDR1 SNHLY, CDR2 FYNNEI. CDR3 nucleotides: TGTGCCAGCAGCTTAACTATTAATGAAAAACTGTTTTTT. Translation gives CASSLTINEKLFF. Complete variable domain (other parts from reference TRBV2 and TRBJ1-4): EPEVTQTPSHQVTQMGQEVILRCVPISNHLYFYWYRQILGQKVEFLVSFYNNEISEKSEIFDDQFSVERPDGSNFTLKIRSTKLEDSAMYFCASSLTINEKLFFGSGTQLSVL.

A single count supports this clone. The V gene is TRBV11-2, the J gene TRBJ2-2; the D gene is possibly TRBD1 (5 bases). V was cut by 2 bases and J by 7 bases, with 17 bases left in between. CDR3 size: 16 residues. In germline, CDR1 is SGHAT, CDR2 FQNNGV. CDR3 nucleotides: TGTGCCAGCAGCTTACGTTTTCATCAGGGCGGCGGGGAGCTGTTTTTT. The encoded protein is CASSLRFHQGGGELFF.

The rearrangement uses TRBV4-1 and TRBJ2-6; 7 bases match TRBD1. CDR3 length equals 19 residues. Unmatched junction bases numbered 12, after V lost 4 bases and J lost 0 bases. Germline loops: CDR1 MGHRA, CDR2 YSYEKL. The CDR3 region has the DNA TGCGCCAGCAGCCCGGGACAGCTCAATCATCCCTCTGGGGCCAACGTCCTGACTTTC. Translated, it gives CASSPGQLNHPSGANVLTF.

The chain employs TRBV6-5 and TRBJ1-2, with D possibly being TRBD1 (6 bases). The CDR3 runs to 14 residues. CDR1 is MNHEY, CDR2 SVGAGI, per germline. The V end lost 6 bases, the J end lost 4 bases, and 15 bases lay between the germline ends. CDR3 nucleotides: TGTGCCAGCAGGCGACACAGGGTACCCTATGGCTACACCTTC. It encodes CASRRHRVPYGYTF.

The chain links TRBV10-1 to TRBJ1-1; D might be TRBD1 (5 bases). The CDR3 is 16 residues long. Germline CDR1 reads WNHNN; CDR2 reads SYGVQD (reference sequence). V was shortened by 0 bases and J by 5 bases, with 16 bases between the two germline ends. The CDR3 DNA reads TGCGCCAGCAGTGAGTCCCAGGGTCTCGGGACTACTGAAGCTTTCTTT. Protein product: CASSESQGLGTTEAFF.

This chain links TRBV6-1 with TRBJ1-2, with 12 bases fitting TRBD1. CDR3 length: 16 amino acids. In germline, CDR1 is MNHNS, CDR2 SASEGT. With 4 bases clipped from V and 4 bases from J, the junction kept 7 bases outside the gene matches. CDR3 region: CASSAPGTGGRYGYTF. The CDR3 nucleotides read TGTGCCAGCAGTGCCCCCGGGACAGGGGGCCGCTATGGCTACACCTTC.

The J gene is TRBJ2-2, the V gene TRBV5-1; D might be TRBD2 (6 bases). Trimming shortened V by 4 bases and J by 3 bases, and 13 bases separated the two germline ends. Germline V gives CDR1 SGHRS, CDR2 YFSETQ. The CDR3 loop spans 15 amino acids. CDR3: CASSIWRGDTGELFF. CDR3 DNA sequence: TGCGCCAGCAGCATCTGGCGGGGAGACACCGGGGAGCTGTTTTTT. Full variable domain (rest looked up from reference TRBV5-1 and TRBJ2-2): KAGVTQTPRYLIKTRGQQVTLSCSPISGHRSVSWYQQTPGQGLQFLFEYFSETQRNKGNFPGRFSGRQFSNSRSEMNVSTLELGDSALYLCASSIWRGDTGELFFGEGSRLTVL.